This T cell receptor beta chain is from a study of cytomegalovirus exposure and HLA in healthy donors. Study outcomes and limitations: Cytomegalovirus status, reportedly, was diagnosed with high specificity and sensitivity by the classifier. Relative to the approximately 700-donor mean, N-insertions were reportedly fewer in an Asian-associated ancestry cluster in a later analysis.

13 Jbeta primers and 60 Vbeta primers were used for the PCR. Profiled with immunoSEQ multiplex PCR; TCRdb holds only in-frame clones, not every one. The table shows hundreds of thousands of clones, with under 80% occurring only once. CDR3 length: 12 residues. Germline V CDR1 and CDR2: SNHLY, FYNNEI. After removal of 8 bases from V and 6 bases from J, the junction contained 4 bases not matched to a gene. About this clone: Its specificity is unknown.

Material: PBMCs. This sequence joins TRBV2 and TRBJ1-2; 9 bases line up with TRBD1. The origin of this receptor is a female donor in good health and CMV-seronegative. CDR3 region: CASDRGVDGYTF. In nucleotides, the CDR3 is TGTGCCAGCGACAGGGGGGTCGATGGCTACACCTTC.